Below are 22 T cell receptor beta chains sequenced from a single sample in a study of blood T cell repertoires in COVID-19. Profiled with immunoSEQ multiplex PCR; TCRdb holds only in-frame clones, not every one. The sample contains 200,000 to 250,000 clones, over 80% of which appear only once. The sample taken for sequencing was PBMCs or T cells enriched from blood (not recorded which). The receptors here all came from a woman in her thirties or forties who had recovered from COVID-19.

The chain couples TRBV5-5 to TRBJ2-7; 12 bases agree with TRBD2. CDR1 and CDR2 from the germline V gene are SGHKS and YYEKEE (reference sequence). The CDR3 loop spans 15 amino acids. V lost 0 bases to trimming and J lost 6 bases; unmatched junction nucleotides: 4. DNA for the CDR3: TGTGCCAGCAGCTTGGGACTAGCGGGAGTTGGCGAGCAGTACTTC. As protein: CASSLGLAGVGEQYF.

The J gene is TRBJ2-7, the V gene TRBV27, with a tentative D call TRBD2 (6 bases). Trimming left V 7 bases short and J 6 bases short, with 28 bases between. CDR1 and CDR2 (germline): MNHEY, SMNVEV (reference sequence). The CDR3 covers 17 residues. The CDR3, as DNA: TGTGCCAGCAAAACCTTAGAGGCGGGATTCTATAGTAGCGAGCAGTACTTC. This gives the protein CASKTLEAGFYSSEQYF.

The gene calls are TRBV11-2 and TRBJ2-1, with D unclear. The V gene's germline CDR1 is SGHAT and CDR2 FQNNGV. Trimming shortened V by 0 bases and J by 8 bases, and 8 bases separated the two germline ends. The CDR3 covers 13 residues. CDR3 region: CASSLDPPDEQFF. Here the CDR3 DNA reads TGTGCCAGCAGCTTAGATCCCCCCGATGAGCAGTTCTTC.

The chain employs TRBV5-6 and TRBJ1-1; 9 bases map to TRBD1. Germline loops: CDR1 SGHDT, CDR2 YYEEEE. This CDR3 comprises 16 residues. With V trimmed by 0 bases and J by 6 bases, 9 bases remained unmatched. The CDR3 protein is CASSLDRGLGRPEAFF. The CDR3 DNA follows: TGTGCCAGCAGCTTGGACAGGGGGCTCGGGCGCCCTGAAGCTTTCTTT.

The chain has TRBV12-3 or TRBV12-4 and TRBJ1-2; D call uncertain. Trimming took 6 bases from V and 3 from J, leaving 11 bases between them. The CDR3 contains 13 residues. The CDR3 DNA reads as TGTGCCAGCAGCGGTGGAGGACACTATGGCTACACCTTC. It is translated as CASSGGGHYGYTF.

This chain uses TRBV27 with TRBJ1-5; perhaps TRBD1 as D (6 bases). Germline V gene sequence: CDR1 MNHEY, CDR2 SMNVEV (reference sequence). The germline V and J ends were trimmed by 0 bases and 5 bases, with 17 bases remaining between them. This CDR3 comprises 17 residues. Here the CDR3 reads CASSLSGSIGGHQPQHF. For the CDR3, the DNA is TGTGCCAGCAGTTTATCGGGTTCGATCGGGGGGCATCAGCCCCAGCATTTT.

The chain couples TRBV7-2 to TRBJ2-1; D not certain. This CDR3 spans 12 amino acids. In germline, CDR1 is SGHTA, CDR2 FQGNSA. The V end lost 1 base, the J end lost 7 bases, and 5 bases lay between the germline ends. The CDR3 DNA is TGTGCCAGCAGCTTAGGTAATAATGAGCAGTTCTTC. Translating gives CASSLGNNEQFF.

This clone came up once. The chain employs TRBV19 and TRBJ1-4; D is ambiguous. Germline lookup yields CDR1 LNHDA and CDR2 SQIVND (reference sequence). There are 15 residues in the CDR3. V lost 5 bases, J lost 3 bases, and 13 bases lay in between. In DNA, the CDR3 is TGTGCCAGTAGTCCCCGGACGCGGGCTAATGAAAAACTGTTTTTT. This translates into CASSPRTRANEKLFF.

This chain links TRBV28 with TRBJ1-1, with D possibly matching TRBD1 (6 bases). The CDR3 runs to 12 residues. Germline V gene sequence: CDR1 MDHEN, CDR2 SYDVKM. V dropped 4 bases and J dropped 6 bases, with 9 bases sitting between them. For the CDR3, the DNA is TGTGCCAGCAGTTGGGGGCGGCCTGAAGCTTTCTTT. Its translation: CASSWGRPEAFF.

Only one count was recorded for this clone. The chain employs TRBV9 and TRBJ1-2; 7 positions agree with TRBD1. In germline, CDR1 is SGDLS, CDR2 YYNGEE. This CDR3 is built from 15 residues. The J segment lost 4 bases and the V segment lost 4 bases, leaving 10 bases of the junction unmatched. The CDR3 region is CASSIRQGSAYGYTF. For the CDR3, the DNA is TGTGCCAGCAGCATCCGACAGGGATCCGCCTATGGCTACACCTTC.

The rearrangement uses TRBV19 and TRBJ1-1; TRBD1 might be the D (6 bases). Germline V gene data show CDR1 as LNHDA and CDR2 as SQIVND (reference sequence). The CDR3 runs to 12 residues. V lost 7 bases and J 7 bases, leaving 13 bases between the germline ends. CDR3 residues: CASTPEGDEAFF. CDR3 DNA: TGTGCCAGTACTCCCGAGGGGGATGAAGCTTTCTTT.

J is TRBJ1-6 and V is TRBV9; no firm D call. The V end lost 0 bases, the J end lost 7 bases, and 8 bases lay between the germline ends. The CDR3 loop spans 14 amino acids. Germline V CDR1 and CDR2: SGDLS, YYNGEE. The CDR3 protein is CASSVAGNNSPLHF. CDR3 coding DNA: TGTGCCAGCAGCGTAGCGGGTAACAATTCACCCCTCCACTTT. Full variable domain (missing parts from reference TRBV9 and TRBJ1-6): DSGVTQTPKHLITATGQRVTLRCSPRSGDLSVYWYQQSLDQGLQFLIQYYNGEERAKGNILERFSAQQFPDLHSELNLSSLELGDSALYFCASSVAGNNSPLHFGNGTRLTVT.

The gene calls are TRBV5-4 and TRBJ1-5, with a possible D match to TRBD1 (5 bases). Germline assignment: CDR1 SGHNT and CDR2 YYREEE (reference sequence). The CDR3 length is 14 residues. The V and J ends lost 9 bases and 0 bases respectively, with 13 bases between them. The CDR3 region has the DNA TGTGCCATGGGGGGGAGTAATAGCAATCAGCCCCAGCATTTT. Its translation is CAMGGSNSNQPQHF. Supplemented by reference TRBV5-4 and TRBJ1-5, the full variable domain reads ETGVTQSPTHLIKTRGQQVTLRCSSQSGHNTVSWYQQALGQGPQFIFQYYREEENGRGNFPPRFSGLQFPNYSSELNVNALELDDSALYLCAMGGSNSNQPQHFGDGTRLSIL.

The V gene is TRBV7-2, the J gene TRBJ1-6; 8 bases line up with TRBD1. The germline CDR1 and CDR2 sequences are SGHTA and FQGNSA. The CDR3 has 14 amino acids. After removal of 5 bases from V and 7 bases from J, the junction contained 4 bases not matched to a gene. The DNA of the CDR3 is TGTGCCAGCAGCCGGGACAGGCTCAATTCACCCCTCCACTTT. Translating gives CASSRDRLNSPLHF.

This rearrangement joins TRBV29-1 to TRBJ2-3; possible D gene TRBD2, 5 bases. The length of the CDR3 is 15 residues. Germline-derived CDR1 and CDR2 are SQVTM and ANQGSEA. Trimming stripped 7 bases from V and 0 bases from J, with 17 bases between. The CDR3 DNA is TGCAGCGCCAAAACGGGAACCGGTAGCACAGATACGCAGTATTTT. The encoded protein is CSAKTGTGSTDTQYF.

This chain uses TRBV7-2 with TRBJ2-2; D might be TRBD1 (6 bases). CDR3 length: 15 amino acids. Germline CDR1 and CDR2: SGHTA and FQGNSA. Trimming cost V 4 bases and J 4 bases, with 13 bases left between them. The CDR3 region has the DNA TGTGCCAGCAGCTATAACACAGGGTCCACCGGGGAGCTGTTTTTT. Amino acids: CASSYNTGSTGELFF.

The chain is built from TRBV30 and TRBJ1-2; TRBD1 aligns across 7 bases. Germline CDR1 reads GTSNPN; CDR2 reads SVGIG (reference sequence). This CDR3 spans 15 amino acids. V was clipped by 4 bases and J by 4 bases; unmatched bases: 12. CDR3 coding DNA: TGTGCCTGGACCGGGACAGAAAGTTTATTCTATGGCTACACCTTC. It translates to CAWTGTESLFYGYTF.

The rearrangement joins TRBV7-8 to TRBJ2-1; TRBD1 agrees at 7 bases. CDR1 and CDR2 (germline): SGHVS, FQNEAQ. The V and J ends lost 5 bases and 1 base, in that order; junction bases with no gene match: 2. There are 14 residues in the CDR3. CDR3 residues: CASSPQGSYNEQFF. In DNA, the CDR3 is TGTGCCAGCAGCCCACAGGGGTCCTACAATGAGCAGTTCTTC.

This rearrangement joins TRBV19 to TRBJ2-2, with 7 bases lining up with TRBD2. CDR3 size: 15 residues. After removal of 7 bases from V and 4 bases from J, the junction contained 9 bases not matched to a gene. The germline V gene has CDR1 LNHDA and CDR2 SQIVND (reference sequence). The CDR3: CASMPAGVGTGELFF. The CDR3 nucleotides are TGTGCCAGTATGCCGGCGGGAGTCGGCACCGGGGAGCTGTTTTTT. The variable domain in full, with the rest retrieved from reference TRBV19 and TRBJ2-2, is DGGITQSPKYLFRKEGQNVTLSCEQNLNHDAMYWYRQDPGQGLRLIYYSQIVNDFQKGDIAEGYSVSREKKESFPLTVTSAQKNPTAFYLCASMPAGVGTGELFFGEGSRLTVL.

The chain carries TRBV11-2 and TRBJ2-1; TRBD2 might be the D (5 bases). V was cut by 1 base and J by 3 bases, with 7 bases left in between. CDR3 length: 14 residues. Germline lookup yields CDR1 SGHAT and CDR2 FQNNGV. The CDR3 protein is CASSLGRVYNEQFF. CDR3 nucleotides: TGTGCCAGCAGCTTAGGGCGGGTCTACAATGAGCAGTTCTTC. Full variable domain (rest looked up from reference TRBV11-2 and TRBJ2-1): EAGVAQSPRYKIIEKRQSVAFWCNPISGHATLYWYQQILGQGPKLLIQFQNNGVVDDSQLPKDRFSAERLKGVDSTLKIQPAKLEDSAVYLCASSLGRVYNEQFFGPGTRLTVL.

This clone appeared a single time. The rearrangement uses TRBV2 and TRBJ1-5, with TRBD1 as a possible D gene (5 bases). CDR1 is SNHLY, CDR2 FYNNEI, per germline. The CDR3 is 15 amino acids. CDR3 sequence reads: CAPTKGRNSNQPQHF. Written as DNA, the CDR3 is TGTGCACCTACAAAGGGGCGAAATAGCAATCAGCCCCAGCATTTT.

The V and J genes are TRBV5-4 and TRBJ1-2; D possibly corresponds to TRBD1 (6 bases). Germline assignment: CDR1 SGHNT and CDR2 YYREEE (reference sequence). V lost 6 bases and J 5 bases, leaving 23 bases between the germline ends. The CDR3 covers 16 residues. Here the CDR3 reads CASTAGAGARVYGYTF. DNA for the CDR3: TGTGCCAGCACCGCCGGGGCAGGGGCCCGAGTTTATGGCTACACCTTC.